These 3 T cell receptor beta chains share one sample of origin, sequenced in a study of cytomegalovirus exposure and HLA in healthy donors (dated 2017 in TCRdb). Libraries were prepared through the immunoSEQ multiplex PCR assay. TCRdb retrieved this table from immuneACCESS and kept in-frame rearrangements only. Not all clones are present; in checked studies, unresolved V genes account for under half, and no reason is known for the remainder. For this sample the table gives 150,000 to 250,000 clones, of which around 80% were detected only once. The biggest ten clones account for about 1.2% of the sample. Sequences were obtained from PBMCs. These receptors were taken from a woman under 40 in good health and CMV-seronegative.

The gene calls are TRBV18 and TRBJ1-4; D unclear. Germline V gene lookup returns CDR1 KGHSH and CDR2 LQKENI. V was shortened by 2 bases and J by 8 bases, with 12 bases between the two germline ends. The CDR3 extends over 14 amino acids. CDR3 loop: CASSPAEVQEKLFF. The DNA of the CDR3 is TGTGCCAGCTCACCAGCCGAAGTTCAGGAAAAACTGTTTTTT. The full variable domain, with the rest looked up from reference TRBV18 and TRBJ1-4, is NAGVMQNPRHLVRRRGQEARLRCSPMKGHSHVYWYRQLPEEGLKFMVYLQKENIIDESGMPKERFSAEFPKEGPSILRIQQVVRGDSAAYFCASSPAEVQEKLFFGSGTQLSVL.

V and J are TRBV11-3 and TRBJ2-5; D is unresolved. This CDR3 has 14 residues. Germline V gene sequence: CDR1 SGHNT, CDR2 YENEEA. Trimming pared 0 bases from V and 4 bases from J, leaving 9 bases between. The CDR3, as DNA: TGTGCCAGCAGCTTAGATTCGTCGTCAGAGACCCAGTACTTC. Translation: CASSLDSSSETQYF. Based on the CDR3 plus reference TRBV11-3 and TRBJ2-5, the full variable domain is EAGVVQSPRYKIIEKKQPVAFWCNPISGHNTLYWYLQNLGQGPELLIRYENEEAVDDSQLPKDRFSAERLKGVDSTLKIQPAELGDSAVYLCASSLDSSSETQYFGPGTRLLVL.

This clone was found once. This chain links TRBV11-3 with TRBJ2-1; 9 bases line up with TRBD1. The CDR3 has 14 amino acids. CDR1 is SGHNT and CDR2 is YENEEA in the germline V gene. The ends lost 2 bases at V and 7 bases at J; junction bases unmatched: 3. The CDR3 DNA sequence: TGTGCCAGCAGCTTACGGACAGGGGAAAATGAGCAGTTCTTC. Translated, it gives CASSLRTGENEQFF.